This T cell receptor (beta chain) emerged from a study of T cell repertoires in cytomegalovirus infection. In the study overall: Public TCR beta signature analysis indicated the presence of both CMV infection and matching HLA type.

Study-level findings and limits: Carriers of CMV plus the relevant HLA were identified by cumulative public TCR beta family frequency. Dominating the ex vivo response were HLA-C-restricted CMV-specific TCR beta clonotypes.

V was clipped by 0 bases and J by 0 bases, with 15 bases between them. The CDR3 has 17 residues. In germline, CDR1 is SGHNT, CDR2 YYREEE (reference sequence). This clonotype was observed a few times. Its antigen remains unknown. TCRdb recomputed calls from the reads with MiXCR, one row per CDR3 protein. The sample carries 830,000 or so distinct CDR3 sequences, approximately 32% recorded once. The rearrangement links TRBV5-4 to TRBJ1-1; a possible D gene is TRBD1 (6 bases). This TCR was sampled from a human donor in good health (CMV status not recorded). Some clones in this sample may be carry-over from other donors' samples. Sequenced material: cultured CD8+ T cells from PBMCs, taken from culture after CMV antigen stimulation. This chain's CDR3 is CASSLAGRGVMNTEAFF. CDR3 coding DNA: TGTGCCAGCAGCTTGGCGGGTAGGGGGGTTATGAACACTGAAGCTTTCTTT.